A single sample is the source of the 12 T cell receptor beta chains below, sequenced in a study of CD8 T cells in ankylosing spondylitis. Each CDR3 protein is one row after TCRdb ran MiXCR on the 5' RACE reads. The data hold some 150,000 distinct CDR3 sequences, with more than 40% observed a single time. The sequencing input was synovial fluid, either unsorted or a sorted T cell fraction (not recorded which). Receptors originate from a male donor with ankylosing spondylitis.

This sequence joins TRBV6-4 and TRBJ2-3; TRBD1 matches at 10 bases. This CDR3 comprises 16 residues. The V gene end was trimmed by 4 bases and the J gene end by 7 bases; junction bases not matched to a gene: 11. The germline V gene encodes CDR1 MRHNA and CDR2 SNTAGT. The CDR3: CASSAGTGDSSHTQYF. CDR3 sequence (DNA): TGTGCCAGCAGTGCGGGGACAGGGGACAGCTCTCATACGCAGTATTTT.

V is TRBV7-6 and J is TRBJ1-5; D perhaps matches TRBD1 (5 bases). Germline lookup yields CDR1 SGHVS and CDR2 FNYEAQ. This CDR3 region has 17 residues. V was clipped by 0 bases and J by 0 bases, with 12 bases between them. This chain's CDR3 is CASSLAEAGNSNQPQHF. The CDR3, as DNA: TGTGCCAGCAGCTTAGCGGAGGCAGGGAATAGCAATCAGCCCCAGCATTTT. The entire variable domain, with the rest obtained from reference TRBV7-6 and TRBJ1-5, is as follows: GAGVSQSPRYKVTKRGQDVALRCDPISGHVSLYWYRQALGQGPEFLTYFNYEAQQDKSGLPNDRFSAERPEGSISTLTIQRTEQRDSAMYRCASSLAEAGNSNQPQHFGDGTRLSIL.

The chain combines TRBV5-4 with TRBJ1-1; perhaps TRBD1 as D (5 bases). The V and J ends lost 3 bases and 8 bases respectively, with 11 bases between them. This CDR3 contains 12 residues. CDR1 and CDR2 (germline): SGHNT, YYREEE (reference sequence). The CDR3 DNA reads as TGTGCCAGCAGCTACGGGGGTCAGGAAGCTTTCTTT. Protein sequence: CASSYGGQEAFF. Complete variable domain (other parts from reference TRBV5-4 and TRBJ1-1): ETGVTQSPTHLIKTRGQQVTLRCSSQSGHNTVSWYQQALGQGPQFIFQYYREEENGRGNFPPRFSGLQFPNYSSELNVNALELDDSALYLCASSYGGQEAFFGQGTRLTVV.

The table lists this clonotype with a few counts. The genes are TRBV20-1 and TRBJ2-7; D not resolved. The CDR3 has 13 residues. Trimming pared 6 bases from V and 0 bases from J, leaving 12 bases between. Germline V lookup: CDR1 DFQATT, CDR2 SNEGSKA (reference sequence). DNA of the CDR3: TGCAGTGCAACAAGTGTGGGCTCCTACGAGCAGTACTTC. This encodes CSATSVGSYEQYF.

This chain uses TRBV7-9 with TRBJ1-1; the D is unclear. The V end was cut by 7 bases, the J end by 0 bases, with 12 bases between. The CDR3 has 14 residues. Germline CDR1 SEHNR, CDR2 FQNEAQ (reference sequence). The CDR3 region has the DNA TGTGCCAGCAACCCCTTCACGATGAACACTGAAGCTTTCTTT. This codes for CASNPFTMNTEAFF.

The J gene is TRBJ2-7, the V gene TRBV14; 10 bases fit TRBD1. The CDR3 contains 15 residues. Germline V gives CDR1 SGHDN, CDR2 FVKESK. V gave up 4 bases and J gave up 4 bases; unmatched junction bases: 7. DNA of the CDR3: TGTGCCAGCAGCCTCGGACAGGGGGTCTTATACGAGCAGTACTTC. Its protein is CASSLGQGVLYEQYF.

This chain links TRBV5-6 with TRBJ2-2; no firm D call. Germline V gene sequence: CDR1 SGHDT, CDR2 YYEEEE. The CDR3 covers 17 residues. Trimming removed 1 base from V and 0 bases from J, with 13 bases in between. CDR3 sequence reads: CASSLPPGYANTGELFF. CDR3 in DNA: TGTGCCAGCAGCTTGCCTCCAGGCTACGCGAACACCGGGGAGCTGTTTTTT. The variable domain in full, with the rest retrieved from reference TRBV5-6 and TRBJ2-2, is DAGVTQSPTHLIKTRGQQVTLRCSPKSGHDTVSWYQQALGQGPQFIFQYYEEEERQRGNFPDRFSGHQFPNYSSELNVNALLLGDSALYLCASSLPPGYANTGELFFGEGSRLTVL.

The V call is TRBV5-1, the J call TRBJ2-1; 8 bases agree with TRBD1. CDR3 length equals 14 residues. The germline V gene encodes CDR1 SGHRS and CDR2 YFSETQ. After removal of 9 bases from V and 3 bases from J, the junction contained 8 bases not matched to a gene. The CDR3 region has the DNA TGCGCCACCAAACAGGGGGGTCACTACAATGAGCAGTTCTTC. This sequence encodes CATKQGGHYNEQFF. The full variable domain, its missing parts supplied by reference TRBV5-1 and TRBJ2-1, is KAGVTQTPRYLIKTRGQQVTLSCSPISGHRSVSWYQQTPGQGLQFLFEYFSETQRNKGNFPGRFSGRQFSNSRSEMNVSTLELGDSALYLCATKQGGHYNEQFFGPGTRLTVL.

The chain employs TRBV3-1 and TRBJ2-7; D unclear. The CDR3 is 12 residues long. The germline V and J ends were trimmed by 4 bases and 3 bases, with 7 bases remaining between them. CDR1 LGHDT and CDR2 YNNKEL come from the germline V gene (reference sequence). This CDR3 is CASSRTFYEQYF. CDR3 sequence (DNA): TGTGCCAGCAGCCGTACCTTCTACGAGCAGTACTTC.

This clonotype was counted between two and nine times. This chain connects TRBV4-3 to TRBJ2-7; D uncertain. With 0 bases removed from V and 2 bases from J, the gap between germline ends came to 11 bases. There are 15 residues in the CDR3. CDR1 is LGHNA, CDR2 YSLEER, per germline. Written as DNA, the CDR3 is TGCGCCAGCAGCCAAGACCCGACACCAACCTACGAGCAGTACTTC. It yields the protein CASSQDPTPTYEQYF.

This clonotype was seen only a few times. The chain uses TRBV27 and TRBJ1-1; tentatively, D is TRBD1 (6 bases). Germline CDR1 MNHEY, CDR2 SMNVEV (reference sequence). CDR3 length: 13 amino acids. V was pared by 4 bases and J by 3 bases, with 9 bases between. This CDR3 is CASSSGVHTEAFF. The CDR3 coding sequence is TGTGCCAGCAGTTCAGGGGTGCACACTGAAGCTTTCTTT.

This clonotype came up a few times. The V and J genes are TRBV7-6 and TRBJ1-4, with D possibly matching TRBD1 (5 bases). The CDR3 covers 22 residues. Trimming removed 1 base at V and 2 bases at J, with 29 bases between. Germline assignment: CDR1 SGHVS and CDR2 FNYEAQ. This CDR3 reads CASSLVIPPGPRNHPTNEKLFF. The CDR3 coding sequence is TGTGCCAGCAGCTTAGTCATTCCCCCAGGGCCCCGAAATCATCCTACTAATGAAAAACTGTTTTTT.